Each of the 28 T cell receptor beta chains below was sequenced from the same sample in a study of cytomegalovirus exposure and HLA in healthy donors. 60 Vbeta and 13 Jbeta primers were used in PCR. Sequencing used immunoSEQ multiplex PCR; TCRdb keeps in-frame clones, though not all of them. The table lists roughly 200,000 clones. Sequenced material: PBMCs. Every receptor here comes from a girl aged 2-10 years in good health and CMV-seropositive.

J is TRBJ1-3 and V is TRBV27, with 9 bases matching TRBD1. This CDR3 has 16 residues. From germline, CDR1 is MNHEY and CDR2 SMNVEV (reference sequence). With V trimmed by 6 bases and J by 1 base, 7 bases remained unmatched. As DNA, the CDR3 is TGTGCCAGCAGACCGGGACAGGGACGTTCTGGAAACACCATATATTTT. Its translation: CASRPGQGRSGNTIYF.

The CDR3 spells CAGGGAESSYEQYF. The DNA of the CDR3 is TGTGCCGGGGGGGGAGCAGAGAGTTCCTACGAGCAGTACTTC. This chain uses TRBV5-6 with TRBJ2-7, with TRBD2 matching over 7 bases. Germline V CDR1 and CDR2: SGHDT, YYEEEE. After removal of 10 bases from V and 1 base from J, the junction contained 11 bases not matched to a gene. The CDR3 loop spans 14 amino acids.

The rearrangement uses TRBV30 and TRBJ1-6; tentatively, D is TRBD1 (6 bases). CDR3 size: 14 residues. The ends were cut back, 2 bases at V and 7 bases at J, with 12 bases in the middle. Germline values: CDR1 GTSNPN, CDR2 SVGIG (reference sequence). This chain's CDR3 is CAWSLAGANSPLHF. The CDR3 DNA reads as TGTGCCTGGAGTTTGGCAGGGGCGAATTCACCCCTCCACTTT.

The J gene is TRBJ1-4, the V gene TRBV30; the D gene is possibly TRBD1 (6 bases). CDR3 size: 15 residues. Looked up from germline, CDR1 is GTSNPN and CDR2 is SVGIG (reference sequence). Trimming shortened V by 3 bases and J by 5 bases, and 16 bases separated the two germline ends. CDR3 residues: CAWRHKTGSNEKLFF. DNA for the CDR3: TGTGCCTGGAGGCACAAGACAGGCTCCAATGAAAAACTGTTTTTT.

This chain links TRBV7-2 with TRBJ2-1; TRBD2 is a possible D gene (5 bases). This CDR3 contains 15 residues. Germline CDR1 and CDR2: SGHTA and FQGNSA. V lost 3 bases, J lost 0 bases, and 9 bases lay in between. The CDR3 loop is CASSFRRSSYNEQFF. The CDR3 nucleotides read TGTGCCAGCAGCTTTCGGAGGAGCTCCTACAATGAGCAGTTCTTC.

CDR3 coding DNA: TGCGCCAGCAGCCGGGGACTAGCGGGAGGAAAATACGAGCAGTACTTC. It yields the protein CASSRGLAGGKYEQYF. This chain connects TRBV5-1 to TRBJ2-7, with 15 positions matching TRBD2. Trimming removed 4 bases from V and 4 bases from J; junction bases left unmatched: 6. Germline V lookup: CDR1 SGHRS, CDR2 YFSETQ. The CDR3 length is 16 residues.

The genes are TRBV6-5 and TRBJ1-2; D not resolved. V gave up 2 bases and J gave up 4 bases, with 14 bases separating them. This CDR3 comprises 15 residues. Germline V gene sequence: CDR1 MNHEY, CDR2 SVGAGI. CDR3 loop: CASSYASGGFYGYTF. The DNA for the CDR3 is TGTGCCAGCAGTTACGCTTCGGGAGGCTTCTATGGCTACACCTTC.

The chain joins TRBV7-6 to TRBJ2-3; TRBD2 matches 8 bases. Germline values: CDR1 SGHVS, CDR2 FNYEAQ. The CDR3 loop spans 15 amino acids. V shed 1 base and J 6 bases; nucleotides not matched to a gene: 6. The CDR3 sequence is CASSLVGRADDTQYF. Written as DNA, the CDR3 is TGTGCCAGCAGCTTAGTCGGGAGGGCCGACGATACGCAGTATTTT.

The chain couples TRBV19 to TRBJ2-2; 10 bases agree with TRBD2. Losses at the gene ends were 3 bases for V and 7 bases for J; bases not matched to a gene: 2. Germline values: CDR1 LNHDA, CDR2 SQIVND (reference sequence). The CDR3 contains 14 residues. CDR3 bases: TGTGCCAGTAGTATCACTAGCGGGGTCGGGGAGCTGTTTTTT. It encodes CASSITSGVGELFF. The full variable domain, rest sourced from reference TRBV19 and TRBJ2-2, is DGGITQSPKYLFRKEGQNVTLSCEQNLNHDAMYWYRQDPGQGLRLIYYSQIVNDFQKGDIAEGYSVSREKKESFPLTVTSAQKNPTAFYLCASSITSGVGELFFGEGSRLTVL.

The gene calls are TRBV7-2 and TRBJ1-5; possible D gene TRBD1, 5 bases. Germline V lookup: CDR1 SGHTA, CDR2 FQGNSA. The CDR3 sequence is 13 residues long. Trimming took off 5 bases at V and 6 bases at J, with 11 bases between the two ends. The CDR3, as DNA: TGTGCCAGCAGCCTTCAGGGTCGTCAGCCCCAGCATTTT. Translation: CASSLQGRQPQHF.

The chain carries TRBV27 and TRBJ2-7, with TRBD2 matching over 7 bases. The CDR3 consists of 17 residues. Germline V gene sequence: CDR1 MNHEY, CDR2 SMNVEV (reference sequence). The V and J ends lost 5 bases and 1 base, in that order; junction bases with no gene match: 14. Here the CDR3 reads CASSNVPLGGGSYEQYF. CDR3 nucleotide sequence: TGTGCCAGCAGTAATGTCCCTTTGGGGGGGGGTTCCTACGAGCAGTACTTC.

The gene calls are TRBV4-2 and TRBJ2-7; D might be TRBD1 (5 bases). V was cut by 1 base and J by 2 bases, with 6 bases left in between. The CDR3 consists of 13 residues. The germline V gene encodes CDR1 LGHNA and CDR2 YNFKEQ. CDR3 loop: CASSQGGTYEQYF. CDR3 coding DNA: TGTGCCAGCAGCCAAGGGGGCACCTACGAGCAGTACTTC.

The chain uses TRBV6-5 and TRBJ2-1; 9 nucleotides match TRBD2. Germline lookup yields CDR1 MNHEY and CDR2 SVGAGI. The V gene end was trimmed by 6 bases and the J gene end by 4 bases; junction bases not matched to a gene: 7. The CDR3 is 15 residues long. The CDR3 region is CASRQTSGPYNEQFF. CDR3 nucleotides: TGTGCCAGCAGGCAAACTAGCGGGCCTTACAATGAGCAGTTCTTC.

This sequence joins TRBV27 and TRBJ2-3, with a possible D match to TRBD1 (5 bases). The CDR3 is 15 residues long. V was clipped by 4 bases and J by 0 bases, with 11 bases between them. Germline V CDR1 and CDR2: MNHEY, SMNVEV (reference sequence). The CDR3, as DNA: TGTGCCAGCAGTTACTCAGGGATTAGCACAGATACGCAGTATTTT. Amino acids: CASSYSGISTDTQYF.

V is TRBV7-9 and J is TRBJ1-2, with 7 positions matching TRBD1. This CDR3 has 8 amino acids. In germline, CDR1 is SEHNR, CDR2 FQNEAQ (reference sequence). CDR3 amino acids: CTGESYTF. Written as DNA, the CDR3 is TGTACAGGGGAAAGCTACACCTTC.

The chain couples TRBV15 to TRBJ1-5; possible D gene TRBD1, 6 bases. The V end was cut by 1 base, the J end by 7 bases, with 11 bases between. The V gene's germline CDR1 is LNHNV and CDR2 YYDKDF (reference sequence). The CDR3 sequence is 14 residues long. The CDR3 reads CATSRASQGQPQHF. For the CDR3, the DNA is TGTGCCACCAGCAGAGCCTCGCAGGGGCAGCCCCAGCATTTT.

The V and J genes are TRBV5-1 and TRBJ2-7, with D tentatively TRBD2 (6 bases). This CDR3 is 14 amino acids long. Germline V lookup: CDR1 SGHRS, CDR2 YFSETQ. Deletions cut 4 bases from V and 5 bases from J, with 16 bases between. The CDR3 DNA reads as TGCGCCAGCAGCCCTGGGACTCGCCTAAACGAGCAGTACTTC. Translation: CASSPGTRLNEQYF.

The rearrangement uses TRBV6-1 and TRBJ2-4; the match to TRBD1 covers 10 bases. V lost 0 bases, J lost 0 bases, and 2 bases stayed unmatched. This CDR3 comprises 17 residues. Per the germline V gene, CDR1 is MNHNS and CDR2 is SASEGT. The CDR3 nucleotides read TGTGCCAGCAGTGAAGCGGGACAGGGGTTAGCCAAAAACATTCAGTACTTC. Translating it yields CASSEAGQGLAKNIQYF.

The chain carries TRBV6-5 and TRBJ2-1; 11 nucleotides align to TRBD2. Trimming at V came to 0 bases and at J to 7 bases, leaving 5 bases not matched to a gene. Germline V gene lookup returns CDR1 MNHEY and CDR2 SVGAGI. The length of the CDR3 is 16 residues. The CDR3, as DNA: TGTGCCAGCAGTTACTCGCGGGCTAGCGGGAGGAATGAGCAGTTCTTC. Amino acid sequence: CASSYSRASGRNEQFF.

The chain carries TRBV2 and TRBJ2-1; D might be TRBD1 (6 bases). The CDR3 consists of 18 residues. V dropped 3 bases and J dropped 5 bases, with 23 bases sitting between them. Germline V gene data show CDR1 as SNHLY and CDR2 as FYNNEI. CDR3 bases: TGTGCCAGCAGTGATCAGGGGCCTAATTCCTCCTACAACAATGAGCAGTTCTTC. Its translation: CASSDQGPNSSYNNEQFF.

The V call is TRBV19, the J call TRBJ2-1; 8 bases line up with TRBD1. The CDR3 covers 13 residues. From germline, CDR1 is LNHDA and CDR2 SQIVND (reference sequence). The V and J ends lost 5 bases and 9 bases, in that order; junction bases with no gene match: 6. CDR3 residues: CASSSDRASEQFF. CDR3 sequence (DNA): TGTGCCAGTAGTTCGGACAGGGCTAGTGAGCAGTTCTTC.

The chain recombines TRBV29-1 with TRBJ1-4; TRBD1 agrees at 7 bases. Germline lookup yields CDR1 SQVTM and CDR2 ANQGSEA. The CDR3 is made up of 13 amino acids. With 6 bases clipped from V and 4 bases from J, the junction kept 5 bases outside the gene matches. CDR3 coding DNA: TGCAGCGTGAGGGACAGAAGTAATGAAAAACTGTTTTTT. As protein: CSVRDRSNEKLFF.

This chain connects TRBV7-8 to TRBJ1-3; D may be TRBD1 (5 bases). Germline V gives CDR1 SGHVS, CDR2 FQNEAQ. Between the trimmed V and J ends, which lost 0 bases and 1 base, there was a span of 10 bases. The CDR3 has 16 residues. The CDR3 DNA follows: TGTGCCAGCAGCTTAGCGGGGGGTGGATCTGGAAACACCATATATTTT. It codes for CASSLAGGGSGNTIYF.

The V and J genes are TRBV5-1 and TRBJ1-2; 11 bases map to TRBD1. The CDR3 consists of 15 residues. The germline CDR1 and CDR2 sequences are SGHRS and YFSETQ. The trim removed 2 bases at V and 5 bases at J, leaving 5 bases unmatched. The CDR3 protein is CASSLGTGGIYGYTF. The CDR3 coding sequence is TGCGCCAGCAGCTTAGGGACAGGGGGGATTTATGGCTACACCTTC.

The J gene is TRBJ2-3, the V gene TRBV7-7; D gene ambiguous. The germline CDR1 and CDR2 sequences are SSHAT and FNYEAQ (reference sequence). The CDR3 extends over 15 amino acids. Trimming removed 8 bases from V and 0 bases from J, with 15 bases in between. The CDR3 DNA is TGTGCCAGCCAAAAGAACCCGGTGAGCACAGATACGCAGTATTTT. Encoded protein: CASQKNPVSTDTQYF.

The chain recombines TRBV9 with TRBJ2-2, with TRBD2 matching 12 bases. V was clipped by 6 bases and J by 10 bases; unmatched bases: 13. The germline V gene has CDR1 SGDLS and CDR2 YYNGEE. The CDR3 runs 16 residues. CDR3 protein: CASNPSGRGIEEELFF. The DNA of the CDR3 is TGTGCCAGCAACCCTAGCGGGAGGGGGATTGAAGAGGAGCTGTTTTTT.

The chain joins TRBV5-1 to TRBJ2-5, with TRBD2 matching 11 bases. The ends lost 4 bases at V and 5 bases at J; junction bases unmatched: 10. The CDR3 length is 16 residues. Germline V gives CDR1 SGHRS, CDR2 YFSETQ. The CDR3, as DNA: TGCGCCAGCAGCATAAGACTAGCGGGACCGGGGGAGACCCAGTACTTC. This translates into CASSIRLAGPGETQYF.

The chain couples TRBV5-4 to TRBJ2-7; TRBD2 agrees at 11 bases. The CDR3 covers 15 residues. The V and J ends lost 1 base and 7 bases, in that order; junction bases with no gene match: 7. Germline assignment: CDR1 SGHNT and CDR2 YYREEE (reference sequence). The DNA of the CDR3 is TGTGCCAGCAGCTTGCCGGGACTAGCGGCGCTAGAGCAGTACTTC. It specifies CASSLPGLAALEQYF.